This T cell receptor (beta chain) was identified during a study of OX40 agonist ivuxolimab in advanced cancers. In the study overall: Every 2 weeks, patients got intravenous ivuxolimab at one of six dose levels (0.01-10 mg/kg).

TCRdb keeps only in-frame clones here, not all; method: immunoSEQ multiplex PCR. The sample contains 70,000 or so clones, around 87% of which appear only once. Study observations and caveats: In the 0.1 to 3.0 mg/kg range, CD4+ and CD8+ blood T cells had expanded clonally by week 6. CD8+ T cells showed, on average, more clonal expansion than CD4+ cells.

With respect to this clone: Its target is unknown.

The material sequenced was CD4+ or CD8+ T cells sorted from blood, taken in a trial of the OX40 agonist ivuxolimab. This receptor was taken from an adult with an advanced solid tumor such as melanoma, head and neck, liver or kidney cancer.

The CDR3 DNA sequence: TGTGCCAGCAGCTTAGCCTTGGGACAGAACACTGAAGCTTTCTTT. Protein sequence: CASSLALGQNTEAFF. V is TRBV7-6 and J is TRBJ1-1; D might be TRBD1 (6 bases). The V gene's germline CDR1 is SGHVS and CDR2 FNYEAQ. Trimming left V 0 bases short and J 1 base short, with 9 bases between. This CDR3 comprises 15 residues.